This T cell receptor beta chain was sequenced in a study of CD8+ T cells in alopecia areata. RNA, once extracted, was reverse transcribed into cDNA for use as the sequencing template. Produced via immunoSEQ multiplex PCR; TCRdb's table is partial and in-frame only. Of hundreds of thousands of clones in the sample, about 53% were seen once. Trimming took off 2 bases at V and 5 bases at J, with 11 bases between the two ends. The CDR3 is made up of 15 amino acids. Germline V gene lookup returns CDR1 SGHRS and CDR2 YFSETQ. Specimen: CD4+ T cells sorted from blood, collected at week 0. This chain uses TRBV5-1 with TRBJ1-6; no definite D call. This clonotype was obtained from a human donor with alopecia areata. In nucleotides, the CDR3 is TGCGCCAGCAGCTTTCTAGCCCAGAATAATTCACCCCTCCACTTT. It specifies CASSFLAQNNSPLHF.